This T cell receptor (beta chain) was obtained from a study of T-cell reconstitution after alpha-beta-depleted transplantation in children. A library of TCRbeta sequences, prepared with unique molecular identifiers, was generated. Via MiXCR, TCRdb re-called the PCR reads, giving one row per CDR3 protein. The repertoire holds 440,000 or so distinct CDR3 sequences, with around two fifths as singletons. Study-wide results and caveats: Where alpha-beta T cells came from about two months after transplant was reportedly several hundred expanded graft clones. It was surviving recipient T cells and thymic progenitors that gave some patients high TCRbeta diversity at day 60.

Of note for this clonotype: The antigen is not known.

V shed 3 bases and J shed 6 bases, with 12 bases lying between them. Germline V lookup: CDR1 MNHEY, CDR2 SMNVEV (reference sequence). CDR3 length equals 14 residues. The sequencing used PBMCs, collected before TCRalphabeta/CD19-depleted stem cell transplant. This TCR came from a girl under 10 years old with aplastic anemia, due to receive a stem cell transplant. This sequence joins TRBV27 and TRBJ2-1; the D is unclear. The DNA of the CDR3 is TGTGCCAGCAGTTTGTGGGGAAAGGTCAATGAGCAGTTCTTC. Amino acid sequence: CASSLWGKVNEQFF.